This T cell receptor (beta chain) was observed in a study of T cell repertoires in aging, cancer and after chemotherapy. This clonotype was found a few times. V lost 5 bases to trimming and J lost 11 bases, with 18 bases between them. The CDR3 is made up of 13 amino acids. Germline assignment: CDR1 LNHDA and CDR2 SQIVND (reference sequence). TRB rearrangements spanning V, D and J were amplified using mixed TRB-A/B primers. TCRdb fed the multiplex PCR reads into MiXCR, producing one record per CDR3 protein. The sample lists 4,000 to 6,000 distinct CDR3 sequences; 30% to 40% were seen once. Amplification of TCR beta used genomic DNA extracted from peripheral blood.

This chain joins TRBV19 and TRBJ1-1, with D unresolved. The TCR was taken from a human donor with a blood cancer. The sequencing sample was made of blood. The chain's CDR3 is CASSAVILRQAFF. As DNA, the CDR3 is TGTGCCAGTAGTGCGGTCATCCTTCGTCAGGCTTTCTTT.